The entry below describes one TCR beta chain. Its antigen is undetermined. The PCR employed 60 Vbeta primers together with 13 Jbeta primers. Method: immunoSEQ multiplex PCR; TCRdb's copy keeps in-frame clones and lacks some. The table includes approximately 270,000 clones, approximately 80% detected once. These data come from a study of cytomegalovirus exposure and HLA in healthy donors. Each donor was healthy, and each was a bone marrow donor. Notes on the study in general: Reported results showed that the classifier diagnosed cytomegalovirus status with high specificity and sensitivity. Immune exposure information comprised only CMV serostatus.

The TCR was taken from a girl between 2 and 10 years old in good health and CMV-seronegative. The sequencing input was PBMCs.

The CDR3 loop reads CASSSGIGALEKLFF. The CDR3 DNA sequence: TGTGCCAGCAGTTCAGGGATCGGTGCTCTTGAAAAACTGTTTTTT. The V and J genes are TRBV6-6 and TRBJ1-4, with a weak D call TRBD1 (5 bases). Per the germline V gene, CDR1 is MNHNY and CDR2 is SVGAGI (reference sequence). The V end lost 4 bases, the J end lost 7 bases, and 16 bases lay between the germline ends. This CDR3 region has 15 residues.